This T cell receptor (beta chain) was recovered during a study of metastatic and nonmetastatic thyroid tumors. Study overall: The study looked at repertoires side by side in blood and in tumor or nodule tissue from malignant and benign thyroid patients. Findings of the study overall: In blood and tumor, TCR beta diversity was reportedly significantly higher in malignant thyroid tumors than in benign nodules.

Germline CDR1 is DFQATT and CDR2 is SNEGSKA (reference sequence). CDR3 length: 15 amino acids. Comment on this clone: Its target is unknown. The junction and the germline gene differ at one end; a read error may be behind it.

All patients were treatment-naive before thyroid surgery. TCRdb reassembled clones from the PCR reads with MiXCR. In the table there are 6,000 to 7,500 clones, 25% to 30% of which are singletons. This clonotype originated in a female donor with papillary thyroid cancer or a benign thyroid nodule (not recorded which). Some clones in this sample may be carry-over from other donors' samples. The sample taken for sequencing was adjacent normal tissue. This sequence joins TRBV20-1 and TRBJ2-1; 9 nucleotides agree with TRBD2. This CDR3 reads CSARDGAGGFNERFF. Here the CDR3 DNA reads TGCAGTGCTAGAGATGGAGCGGGAGGTTTCAATGAGCGGTTCTTC.